Listed here are 8 T cell receptor beta chains from one sample, sequenced in a study of shared T cell receptors in the human thymus. Using immunoSEQ multiplex PCR, the repertoire was profiled, and TCRdb retains in-frame clones only, with some absent. This sample has hundreds of thousands of clones, with about 89% found just once. These data also formed part of another study, on human thymus T cells.

The sequencing input was thymocytes. The receptor source for this set is a boy younger than two with a congenital heart defect.

The chain couples TRBV4-3 to TRBJ2-7; possible D gene TRBD1, 6 bases. V was cut by 1 base and J by 3 bases, with 16 bases left in between. This CDR3 is 16 amino acids long. Germline lookup yields CDR1 LGHNA and CDR2 YSLEER. CDR3 residues: CASSQGVDRNCYEQYF. CDR3 in DNA: TGCGCCAGCAGCCAAGGAGTTGACAGGAATTGCTACGAGCAGTACTTC.

The chain joins TRBV28 to TRBJ1-1; D perhaps matches TRBD1 (5 bases). Trimming took 6 bases from V and 3 from J, leaving 20 bases between them. In germline, CDR1 is MDHEN, CDR2 SYDVKM. The CDR3 is 16 amino acids. CDR3 in DNA: TGTGCCAGCAGGCAAAGGGCTGGGGGGGGAGACACTGAAGCTTTCTTT. Encoded protein: CASRQRAGGGDTEAFF.

The V call is TRBV18, the J call TRBJ1-3; D uncertain. Germline assignment: CDR1 KGHSH and CDR2 LQKENI. This CDR3 is 17 amino acids long. Deletions cut 2 bases from V and 4 bases from J, with 18 bases between. CDR3 bases: TGTGCCAGCTCACCATCCCGCAGAGGACTAACCGGAAACACCATATATTTT. Protein product: CASSPSRRGLTGNTIYF.

CDR3 loop: CASSLEGALTGNTIYF. CDR3 coding DNA: TGTGCCAGCAGCTTAGAAGGGGCTTTAACTGGAAACACCATATATTTT. J is TRBJ1-3 and V is TRBV7-9; maybe TRBD1 (5 bases). The ends were cut back, 1 base at V and 2 bases at J, with 12 bases in the middle. The CDR3 spans 16 residues. Germline values: CDR1 SEHNR, CDR2 FQNEAQ (reference sequence).

The chain is built from TRBV27 and TRBJ2-6, with 8 bases identical to TRBD1. The V and J ends lost 2 bases and 4 bases, in that order; junction bases with no gene match: 22. Germline values: CDR1 MNHEY, CDR2 SMNVEV (reference sequence). The CDR3 has 22 residues. DNA of the CDR3: TGTGCCAGCAGTTTAGCGTTCCCAGACAGGGGTCTATTAGGAATAGGGGCCAACGTCCTGACTTTC. Protein: CASSLAFPDRGLLGIGANVLTF.

The J gene is TRBJ1-5, the V gene TRBV6-5; 7 bases align to TRBD1. The CDR3 totals 15 residues. Trimming removed 5 bases from V and 3 bases from J; junction bases left unmatched: 7. The germline V gene has CDR1 MNHEY and CDR2 SVGAGI. CDR3 sequence: CASSQVGQANQPQHF. As DNA, the CDR3 is TGTGCCAGCAGTCAGGTAGGACAGGCCAATCAGCCCCAGCATTTT.

The chain couples TRBV28 to TRBJ1-2; 7 bases line up with TRBD1. Unmatched junction bases numbered 8, after V lost 3 bases and J lost 7 bases. Germline CDR1 and CDR2: MDHEN and SYDVKM. The length of the CDR3 is 14 residues. CDR3 in amino acids: CASSLTGTVSGYTF. For the CDR3, the DNA is TGTGCCAGCAGTTTGACAGGGACAGTTTCTGGCTACACCTTC.

V gene TRBV5-1 combines with J gene TRBJ1-4, with TRBD1 matching 8 bases. The germline V gene encodes CDR1 SGHRS and CDR2 YFSETQ. The CDR3 consists of 18 residues. Trimming at V came to 1 base and at J to 0 bases, leaving 8 bases not matched to a gene. Here the CDR3 DNA reads TGCGCCAGCAGCTTGAGAGGTGACAGGGGTACAACTAATGAAAAACTGTTTTTT. This sequence encodes CASSLRGDRGTTNEKLFF.